This TCR beta chain emerged from a study of human T cells and chemical hapten exposure. About the study: Variation in per-sample TCR yields came mainly from small pooled library volume differences.

Study results and limitations: There were significantly more large CDR3 similarity clusters among expanded TCRs than among controls. Those TCRs sitting above 1 in 1000 frequency stayed the same with DPC sensitization. Positive correlation was observed between PT1 expanded TCR counts and patch test score.

Concerning this clonotype itself: Its specificity is not known.

Described time point: patch test 1, 2 weeks after DPC sensitization. Treatment specified: therapeutic diphenylcyclopropenone sensitization with weekly scalp DPC. TCRdb fed the RACE reads into MiXCR, producing one record per CDR3 protein. The table lists tens of thousands of distinct CDR3 sequences, approximately 35% of them singletons. The ends lost 2 bases at V and 6 bases at J; junction bases unmatched: 8. Germline V CDR1 and CDR2: LNHNV, YYDKDF (reference sequence). The length of the CDR3 is 15 residues. The sequence came from a man in his forties or fifties with alopecia areata. Some clones in this sample may be carry-over from other donors' samples. The chain joins TRBV15 to TRBJ2-3; 7 bases match TRBD2. The sequenced sample was whole blood, obtained in connection with sensitization to the hapten diphenylcyclopropenone (DPC). The CDR3 region has the DNA TGTGCCACCAGCAGACAGGGCGGGGGTCACGATACGCAGTATTTT. It encodes CATSRQGGGHDTQYF.